Presented here are 7 T cell receptor beta chains from one specimen sequenced in a study of human T cells and chemical hapten exposure. TCRdb passed the 5' RACE reads through MiXCR, listing each CDR3 protein once. The table records under 85,000 distinct CDR3 sequences, 7% to 8% of them present only once. RNA extraction used unfractionated whole blood as the source of total RNA. The receptors originated from a male donor in good health.

The CDR3 region has the DNA TGCGCCAGCAGTACCGGGACAGAAAATCAGCCCCAGCATTTT. Residues: CASSTGTENQPQHF. J is TRBJ1-5 and V is TRBV5-1; 7 nucleotides agree with TRBD1. The germline gives CDR1 SGHRS, CDR2 YFSETQ. The ends lost 5 bases at V and 4 bases at J; junction bases unmatched: 6. The CDR3 is 14 residues long.

The V gene is TRBV14, the J gene TRBJ1-2; a possible D gene is TRBD1 (6 bases). The CDR3 consists of 18 residues. The germline V gene encodes CDR1 SGHDN and CDR2 FVKESK. V was pared by 0 bases and J by 4 bases, with 21 bases between. The CDR3 region has the DNA TGTGCCAGCAGCCAAGACGGTTCCGGGGGCGCTCCCTCCTATGGCTACACCTTC. Protein: CASSQDGSGGAPSYGYTF.

This clonotype was counted between two and nine times. The rearrangement uses TRBV6-5 and TRBJ1-1; D is undetermined. CDR1 MNHEY and CDR2 SVGAGI come from the germline V gene. The CDR3 consists of 16 residues. Between the trimmed V and J ends, which lost 5 bases and 0 bases, there was a span of 16 bases. CDR3 in DNA: TGTGCCAGCAGTGATAAATACTCGGGGATGAACACTGAAGCTTTCTTT. It codes for CASSDKYSGMNTEAFF.

This clonotype appeared a few times. The DNA of the CDR3 is TGTGCCAGCAGCCAAGATTCCAAGAGCTCCTACGAGCAGTACTTC. Its translation: CASSQDSKSSYEQYF. The V call is TRBV3-1, the J call TRBJ2-7; D is unresolved. Trimming took 0 bases from V and 0 from J, leaving 9 bases between them. The germline CDR1 and CDR2 sequences are LGHDT and YNNKEL (reference sequence). The length of the CDR3 is 15 residues.

J is TRBJ2-1 and V is TRBV4-1, with 10 positions matching TRBD1. V dropped 0 bases and J dropped 6; count of bases not matched to a gene: 14. The CDR3 runs to 19 residues. Germline V gene lookup returns CDR1 MGHRA and CDR2 YSYEKL. The DNA for the CDR3 is TGCGCCAGCAGCCAAGAGGTCGACGCGGGACAGGGGATACTCAATGAGCAGTTCTTC. Its translation: CASSQEVDAGQGILNEQFF.

This clonotype came up a few times. V gene TRBV7-2 combines with J gene TRBJ2-7; no clear D. Germline V gene data show CDR1 as SGHTA and CDR2 as FQGNSA. V was cut by 5 bases and J by 2 bases, with 13 bases left in between. The CDR3 contains 14 residues. CDR3 sequence (DNA): TGTGCCAGCAGCCCCCGGACCTCCCCCTACGAGCAGTACTTC. Its translation is CASSPRTSPYEQYF.

The DNA of the CDR3 is TGTGCCAGCTCACCCCCTGACTCTGGGGCCAACGTCCTGACTTTC. It is translated as CASSPPDSGANVLTF. The V call is TRBV18, the J call TRBJ2-6, with D unresolved. Looked up from germline, CDR1 is KGHSH and CDR2 is LQKENI. V was pared by 3 bases and J by 0 bases, with 6 bases between. This CDR3 region has 15 residues.